This T cell receptor beta chain derives from a study of blood T cell repertoires in COVID-19. Overall study context: PBMCs, B-cell-depleted T cells, or T cells were the source of the cDNA or gDNA that made up the material.

This CDR3 contains 14 residues. Germline assignment: CDR1 KGHSH and CDR2 LQKENI. V was clipped by 2 bases and J by 7 bases, with 12 bases between them. Profiled with immunoSEQ multiplex PCR; TCRdb holds only in-frame clones, not every one. The data contain more than 85,000 clones, roughly 84% of them singletons. The chain combines TRBV18 with TRBJ2-1; the D gene is possibly TRBD2 (6 bases). The sequence came from an elderly woman with acute or convalescent COVID-19. Source material: peripheral blood. CDR3 bases: TGTGCCAGCTCACCAACGGGAGTGACAAATGAGCAGTTCTTC. Its protein is CASSPTGVTNEQFF.